The 17 T cell receptor beta chains reported below all come from one sample, sequenced in a study of blood T cells in healthy people across ages. Primers used in a second PCR of roughly 7 to 12 cycles were a sample-barcoded 5' primer and a J-beta primer mix. TCRdb re-derived calls from the 5' RACE reads in MiXCR, one entry per CDR3 protein. The data hold around 1.7 million distinct CDR3 sequences, with approximately 30% observed a single time. Source material: blood. The receptors were gathered from a young woman in good health.

This clonotype was seen ten or more times. J is TRBJ2-7 and V is TRBV4-3, with 7 bases lining up with TRBD2. This CDR3 has 19 amino acids. Trimming removed 1 base from V and 4 bases from J; junction bases left unmatched: 19. Germline-derived CDR1 and CDR2 are LGHNA and YSLEER. CDR3: CASSQGFGRETYGTYEQYF. The CDR3 DNA is TGCGCCAGCAGCCAAGGTTTTGGGCGGGAGACGTATGGGACGTACGAGCAGTACTTC.

The rearrangement joins TRBV12-3 or TRBV12-4 to TRBJ2-7; D remains ambiguous. Trimming pared 3 bases from V and 0 bases from J, leaving 12 bases between. This CDR3 region has 15 residues. The CDR3 DNA reads as TGTGCCAGCAGTTTCGCAGGTACAGTCTCCTACGAGCAGTACTTC. Translated: CASSFAGTVSYEQYF.

V usage is TRBV29-1 and J usage is TRBJ2-3; maybe TRBD2 (7 bases). V was trimmed by 3 bases and J by 1 base, leaving 20 bases between them. This CDR3 has 17 residues. Germline CDR1 reads SQVTM; CDR2 reads ANQGSEA. CDR3 amino acids: CSVDGGGDLLGTDTQYF. CDR3 sequence (DNA): TGCAGCGTTGATGGGGGGGGCGACCTTCTTGGCACAGATACGCAGTATTTT.

This clonotype was detected ten times or more. This chain connects TRBV12-3 or TRBV12-4 to TRBJ2-7; tentative D call: TRBD2 (6 bases). The CDR3 extends over 14 amino acids. Deletions cut 6 bases from V and 0 bases from J, with 12 bases between. CDR3 sequence (DNA): TGTGCCAGCAGCTGGGACTCCTACTCCTACGAGCAGTACTTC. It codes for CASSWDSYSYEQYF.

The chain carries TRBV28 and TRBJ2-4; D ambiguous. CDR3 length equals 14 residues. V was trimmed by 3 bases and J by 6 bases, leaving 12 bases between them. Germline V CDR1 and CDR2: MDHEN, SYDVKM. The CDR3 here is CASSLDADSNIQYF. CDR3 bases: TGTGCCAGCAGTTTGGATGCAGACTCAAACATTCAGTACTTC.

The J gene is TRBJ1-6, the V gene TRBV6-6; D may be TRBD1 (5 bases). This CDR3 has 14 amino acids. Trimming shortened V by 0 bases and J by 8 bases, and 8 bases separated the two germline ends. Germline lookup yields CDR1 MNHNY and CDR2 SVGAGI (reference sequence). The CDR3 loop reads CASSYSGEDSPLHF. CDR3 in DNA: TGTGCCAGCAGTTACTCAGGGGAAGATTCACCCCTCCACTTT.

The CDR3 loop is CASSQGEGVIDTQYF. The CDR3, as DNA: TGTGCCAGCAGCCAAGGGGAGGGGGTAATAGATACGCAGTATTTT. The chain links TRBV4-2 to TRBJ2-3, with a tentative D call TRBD2 (7 bases). CDR1 is LGHNA and CDR2 is YNFKEQ in the germline V gene. V dropped 1 base and J dropped 5 bases, with 13 bases sitting between them. This CDR3 has 15 amino acids.

The chain employs TRBV11-2 and TRBJ2-3, with D tentatively TRBD1 or TRBD2 (7 bases each). This CDR3 has 18 residues. Between the trimmed V and J ends, which lost 1 base and 3 bases, there was a span of 20 bases. Germline CDR1 reads SGHAT; CDR2 reads FQNNGV. CDR3 protein: CASSLGGGGHPRTDTQYF. CDR3 nucleotides: TGTGCCAGCAGCTTAGGGGGAGGGGGCCACCCCAGGACAGATACGCAGTATTTT.

With respect to this clonotype: One base away lies a much larger clone, so this may be a sequencing read error. The chain joins TRBV10-3 to TRBJ2-7; no reliable D call. The V gene lost 2 bases and the J gene lost 7 bases, with 12 bases spanning the gap. CDR3 size: 13 residues. From germline, CDR1 is ENHRY and CDR2 SYGVKD. The CDR3 protein is CAISEVAYNEQYF. CDR3 nucleotides: TGTGCCATCAGTGAGGTTGCTTACAATGAGCAGTACTTC.

In this sample, this clonotype turned up a few times. CDR3 sequence: CASGNGLGNEQFF. The DNA for the CDR3 is TGTGCCAGCGGTAACGGGCTCGGCAATGAGCAGTTCTTC. The chain links TRBV12-3 or TRBV12-4 to TRBJ2-1; no firm D call. This CDR3 contains 13 residues. Between the trimmed V and J ends, which lost 8 bases and 6 bases, there was a span of 14 bases.

This chain joins TRBV5-1 and TRBJ2-4, with D perhaps TRBD1 (5 bases). This CDR3 region has 13 residues. Germline V gene data show CDR1 as SGHRS and CDR2 as YFSETQ. Between the trimmed V and J ends, which lost 4 bases and 6 bases, there was a span of 11 bases. The CDR3 loop is CASSPDSLNIQYF. CDR3 in DNA: TGCGCCAGCAGCCCCGACAGCTTAAACATTCAGTACTTC.

The J gene is TRBJ2-3, the V gene TRBV4-1, with D hard to call. Trimming shortened V by 1 base and J by 4 bases, and 6 bases separated the two germline ends. CDR1 is MGHRA and CDR2 is YSYEKL in the germline V gene. CDR3 length: 13 amino acids. The CDR3 bases are TGCGCCAGCAGCCAAGTCCTAGCAGATACGCAGTATTTT. The encoded protein is CASSQVLADTQYF.

This clonotype was recorded a few times. The chain has TRBV12-3 or TRBV12-4 and TRBJ1-1, with D hard to call. CDR3 length: 19 amino acids. Trimming stripped 5 bases from V and 3 bases from J, with 28 bases between. CDR3 region: CASSQTRGPDALSDTEAFF. The CDR3 DNA reads TGTGCCAGCAGTCAAACCCGAGGGCCCGATGCTTTATCCGACACTGAAGCTTTCTTT.

In its sample, this clonotype was seen a few times. This chain joins TRBV4-3 and TRBJ2-7; perhaps TRBD2 as D (5 bases). V was shortened by 4 bases and J by 5 bases, with 15 bases between the two germline ends. This CDR3 comprises 14 residues. Germline-derived CDR1 and CDR2 are LGHNA and YSLEER. This CDR3 reads CASSPRLTGDEQYF. The CDR3, as DNA: TGCGCCAGCAGCCCGAGACTAACCGGTGACGAGCAGTACTTC.

The CDR3 region has the DNA TGCGCCAGCAGCTCGGGTGGGAGGTCCAGCACAGATACGCAGTATTTT. Encoded protein: CASSSGGRSSTDTQYF. The chain has TRBV5-1 and TRBJ2-3, with D tentatively TRBD2 (6 bases). Germline V gene data show CDR1 as SGHRS and CDR2 as YFSETQ. The CDR3 contains 16 residues. The V end lost 3 bases, the J end lost 0 bases, and 14 bases lay between the germline ends. Together with reference TRBV5-1 and TRBJ2-3, the CDR3 gives the full variable domain: KAGVTQTPRYLIKTRGQQVTLSCSPISGHRSVSWYQQTPGQGLQFLFEYFSETQRNKGNFPGRFSGRQFSNSRSEMNVSTLELGDSALYLCASSSGGRSSTDTQYFGPGTRLTVL.

This clonotype was seen only a few times. Just one base apart from a much larger clone, this may be a read error. The CDR3 loop is CAISVVAGGDYEQYF. In DNA form, the CDR3 reads TGTGCCATCAGTGTGGTCGCGGGAGGGGACTACGAGCAGTACTTC. J is TRBJ2-5 and V is TRBV10-3; 9 bases fit TRBD2. The J call may be in error: the DNA end matches TRBJ2-7 better. The germline V gene has CDR1 ENHRY and CDR2 SYGVKD. The CDR3 length is 15 residues.

There are a few counts of this clonotype. A much bigger clone sits one base away, suggesting this may be a read error. The chain carries TRBV11-2 and TRBJ2-3; D is ambiguous. CDR3 length: 11 amino acids. Germline V gives CDR1 SGHAT, CDR2 FQNNGV. Written as DNA, the CDR3 is TGTACCAGCAGCTTAGTAGATACGCAGTATTTT. This sequence encodes CTSSLVDTQYF. Full variable domain (rest looked up from reference TRBV11-2 and TRBJ2-3): EAGVAQSPRYKIIEKRQSVAFWCNPISGHATLYWYQQILGQGPKLLIQFQNNGVVDDSQLPKDRFSAERLKGVDSTLKIQPAKLEDSAVYLCTSSLVDTQYFGPGTRLTVL.